The 12 T cell receptor beta chains below were found in one sample sequenced in a study of T-cell reconstitution after alpha-beta-depleted transplantation in children. Unique molecular identifiers were incorporated into the prepared TCRbeta library. A single record per CDR3 protein comes from TCRdb applying MiXCR to the PCR reads. The sample carries about 580,000 distinct CDR3 sequences, approximately 22% recorded once. The material sequenced was PBMCs, mostly from graft donor cells, taken 360 days after TCRalphabeta/CD19-depleted stem cell transplant. The receptors originated from a boy under three years old who had a stem cell transplant for acute myeloid leukemia, so the T cells may come from the graft donor.

This clonotype was observed at least ten times. CDR3 DNA sequence: TGTGCCAGCAGTTCAGGGGGCGGAGGCTACGAGCAGTACTTC. Protein sequence: CASSSGGGGYEQYF. The chain combines TRBV12-3 or TRBV12-4 with TRBJ2-7; 8 nucleotides line up with TRBD1. The CDR3 loop spans 14 amino acids. Trimming removed 4 bases from V and 3 bases from J; junction bases left unmatched: 5.

This clonotype was seen ten or more times. The chain employs TRBV12-3 or TRBV12-4 and TRBJ1-1, with D uncertain. CDR3 size: 11 residues. Trimming took off 3 bases at V and 6 bases at J, with 5 bases between the two ends. CDR3 nucleotide sequence: TGTGCCAGCAGTTTGGTCCCTGAAGCTTTCTTT. Its protein product is CASSLVPEAFF.

The table lists this clonotype with many counts. V is TRBV29-1 and J is TRBJ2-1, with 7 bases fitting TRBD1. The trim removed 7 bases at V and 9 bases at J, leaving 9 bases unmatched. Germline CDR1 SQVTM, CDR2 ANQGSEA. This CDR3 has 12 amino acids. This CDR3 is CSERTGWGEQFF. The DNA for the CDR3 is TGCAGCGAGCGGACAGGATGGGGTGAGCAGTTCTTC.

The V call is TRBV12-3 or TRBV12-4, the J call TRBJ1-4; D perhaps matches TRBD1 (6 bases). The V end was cut by 1 base, the J end by 4 bases, with 10 bases between. The CDR3 totals 15 residues. CDR3 residues: CASSLGTANNEKLFF. The CDR3 coding sequence is TGTGCCAGCAGTTTAGGGACAGCCAATAATGAAAAACTGTTTTTT.

This chain joins TRBV21-1 and TRBJ2-7. TRBV21-1 counts as a pseudogene. The CDR3 loop spans 11 amino acids. The chain's CDR3 is CASSTKYEQYF. DNA for the CDR3: TGTGCCAGCAGCACAAAGTACGAGCAGTACTTC.

This chain uses TRBV6-6 with TRBJ1-1; D possibly corresponds to TRBD1 (6 bases). Looked up from germline, CDR1 is MNHNY and CDR2 is SVGAGI (reference sequence). CDR3 length: 12 residues. The V end was cut by 7 bases, the J end by 7 bases, with 13 bases between. CDR3 in amino acids: CASTPGQFEAFF. CDR3 DNA sequence: TGTGCCAGCACCCCCGGACAGTTTGAAGCTTTCTTT.

The chain links TRBV14 to TRBJ2-7; the D is unclear. V was pared by 3 bases and J by 3 bases, with 9 bases between. Germline CDR1 and CDR2: SGHDN and FVKESK. CDR3 length: 13 residues. The chain's CDR3 is CASSQGNYYEQYF. The CDR3 DNA is TGTGCCAGCAGCCAGGGAAACTACTACGAGCAGTACTTC.

CDR3 protein: CASSLNPGKNTEAFF. The DNA for the CDR3 is TGTGCCAGCAGTTTAAACCCAGGGAAGAACACTGAAGCTTTCTTT. J is TRBJ1-1 and V is TRBV27; D might be TRBD1 (5 bases). CDR3 length: 15 amino acids. The ends were cut back, 2 bases at V and 1 base at J, with 11 bases in the middle. CDR1 and CDR2 from the germline V gene are MNHEY and SMNVEV (reference sequence).

The chain combines TRBV4-3 with TRBJ1-2, with 8 positions matching TRBD1. The junction had 8 bases not matched to a gene; V was cut back by 4 bases and J by 4 bases. The CDR3 loop spans 15 amino acids. Germline CDR1 is LGHNA and CDR2 is YSLEER. CDR3 sequence: CASSLQTGVLYGYTF. The CDR3 DNA reads as TGCGCCAGCAGCCTTCAGACAGGGGTACTCTATGGCTACACCTTC.

This chain connects TRBV12-3 or TRBV12-4 to TRBJ2-1; D unclear. CDR3 length: 15 amino acids. V was pared by 3 bases and J by 6 bases, with 15 bases between. CDR3: CASSLYQVVGNEQFF. Here the CDR3 DNA reads TGTGCCAGCAGTTTGTACCAAGTTGTGGGCAATGAGCAGTTCTTC.

This clonotype was recorded a few times. The V and J genes are TRBV25-1 and TRBJ2-5; 8 nucleotides match TRBD2. Germline values: CDR1 MGHDK, CDR2 SYGVNS. This CDR3 is 14 amino acids long. V gave up 6 bases and J gave up 8 bases; unmatched junction bases: 11. CDR3 sequence: CASRSGGPLGTQYF. In DNA, the CDR3 is TGTGCCAGCAGGAGCGGGGGCCCCCTAGGAACCCAGTACTTC.

This clonotype was counted ten times or more. The chain has TRBV6-1 and TRBJ1-1; TRBD1 matches at 11 bases. The CDR3 totals 13 residues. The trim removed 6 bases at V and 5 bases at J, leaving 2 bases unmatched. The germline V gene encodes CDR1 MNHNS and CDR2 SASEGT. The CDR3 loop reads CASRGQGETEAFF. CDR3 sequence (DNA): TGTGCCAGCAGGGGACAGGGGGAGACTGAAGCTTTCTTT.